This T cell receptor beta chain was documented in a study of response to subunit inactivated influenza vaccine. Study results and limitations: Authors suggested each seasonal influenza vaccination recruits few new T cells.

TCRdb re-called the RT-PCR reads through MiXCR, storing one row per CDR3 protein. In the table there are fewer than 750,000 distinct CDR3 sequences, around 13% of which are singletons. This clonotype was recorded a few times. Its cognate antigen is unknown. Sequenced here: PBMCs from blood, sampled 11 to 12 days after vaccination. The TCR originated in a man aged 45-60 years who received an inactivated influenza vaccine.

The CDR3 spells CATSDSDRDSYEQYF. DNA of the CDR3: TGTGCCACCAGTGACTCGGACAGGGACTCCTACGAGCAGTACTTC. V usage is TRBV24-1 and J usage is TRBJ2-7; the match to TRBD1 covers 8 bases. Per germline, CDR1 KGHDR and CDR2 SFDVKD. There are 15 residues in the CDR3. Trimming cost V 4 bases and J 0 bases; bases outside gene matches: 4.